Listed below are T cell receptor beta chains from one sample, sequenced in a study of identical twins. TCRdb re-derived calls from the 5' RACE reads in MiXCR, one entry per CDR3 protein. Seen here are hundreds of thousands of distinct CDR3 sequences, 10% to 15% observed once, and the top ten hold about 1.6%. The sample was also linked to a second study, of yellow fever vaccine responses in identical twins.

The sample taken for sequencing was PBMCs. All receptors come from a woman aged 18-29 years in good health. The CDR3 runs from the conserved cysteine through the conserved F or W. Each record gives: J gene, clone size, D gene, V gene, CDR3 protein, CDR3 DNA. A D gene is named only where the DNA matches it firmly. Expanded clones get a size class; other rows say once, few or many, or leave the size out.

>TRBJ1-6|few|TRBD1|TRBV27
CASSPWTGGNSPLHF
TGTGCCAGCAGTCCGTGGACAGGTGGGAATTCACCCCTCCACTTT
>TRBJ1-4|few|TRBD1|TRBV3-1
CASSQRTGLDEKLFF
TGTGCCAGCAGCCAGAGGACAGGGTTGGATGAAAAACTGTTTTTT
>TRBJ2-7|many|-|TRBV7-4
CASIADEQYF
TGTGCCAGCATCGCGGACGAGCAGTACTTC
>TRBJ2-1|few|TRBD2|TRBV3-1
CASSQERGIHEQFF
TGTGCCAGCAGCCAGGAGCGGGGAATCCATGAGCAGTTCTTC
>TRBJ2-4|many|TRBD1|TRBV28
CASSSPDRAYLQAKNIQYF
TGTGCCAGCAGTTCCCCGGACAGGGCCTACCTGCAAGCCAAAAACATTCAGTACTTC
>TRBJ2-4|many|TRBD1|TRBV28
CASSLPGGLSKNIQYF
TGTGCCAGCAGTTTACCAGGGGGCCTATCCAAAAACATTCAGTACTTC
>TRBJ2-2|many|-|TRBV3-1
CASSQVTGELFF
TGTGCCAGCAGCCAAGTTACCGGGGAGCTGTTTTTT
>TRBJ2-1|few|-|TRBV27
CASSLYRQGVFSSFF
TGTGCCAGCAGTTTATATCGGCAGGGCGTTTTTTCGTCGTTCTTC
>TRBJ2-4|many|-|TRBV5-1
CASRPPQGNIQYF
TGCGCCAGCCGACCCCCACAGGGAAACATTCAGTACTTC
>TRBJ2-1|many|-|TRBV20-1
CSARDMQGGEQFF
TGCAGTGCTAGAGATATGCAGGGTGGCGAGCAGTTCTTC
>TRBJ2-5|few|-|TRBV20-1
CSARDLGEGLALGGETQYF
TGCAGTGCTAGAGATTTAGGGGAGGGGCTAGCGCTAGGGGGAGAGACCCAGTACTTC
>TRBJ2-2|many|-|TRBV12-3/TRBV12-4
CASRVTGELFF
TGTGCCAGCAGGGTCACCGGGGAGCTGTTTTTT
>TRBJ1-2|many|-|TRBV11-2
CASSLGGAPFHFGYTF
TGTGCCAGCAGCTTGGGAGGGGCCCCATTTCACTTTGGCTACACCTTC
>TRBJ2-7|few|-|TRBV20-1
CSARARAPSYEQYF
TGCAGTGCTAGGGCCCGGGCGCCGTCCTACGAGCAGTACTTC
>TRBJ2-2|many|-|TRBV5-1
CASSLVQPNTGELFF
TGCGCCAGCAGCTTGGTTCAACCCAACACCGGGGAGCTGTTTTTT
>TRBJ1-1|few|-|TRBV10-3
CAISESTPGMNTEAFF
TGTGCCATCAGTGAGTCGACTCCAGGCATGAACACTGAAGCTTTCTTT
>TRBJ2-3|-|-|TRBV10-3
CAISESKPDTQYF
TGTGCCATCAGTGAGTCGAAGCCAGATACGCAGTATTTT
>TRBJ2-4|few|-|TRBV5-1
CASSPSLGGLAKNIQYF
TGCGCCAGCAGCCCAAGCTTGGGGGGACTAGCCAAAAACATTCAGTACTTC
>TRBJ2-3|-|-|TRBV24-1
CATSDLYRGSTDTQYF
TGTGCCACCAGTGATTTGTATCGCGGGAGCACAGATACGCAGTATTTT
>TRBJ2-7|few|-|TRBV19
CASSAQASYEQYF
TGTGCCAGTAGCGCACAGGCCTCCTACGAGCAGTACTTC
>TRBJ1-4|many|TRBD1|TRBV27
CASSFAGDRDELFF
TGTGCCAGCAGTTTTGCTGGTGACAGGGACGAACTGTTTTTT
>TRBJ2-1|-|-|TRBV5-1
CASSLVGQSSNEQFF
TGCGCCAGCAGCTTGGTTGGACAATCTAGCAATGAGCAGTTCTTC
>TRBJ2-1|few|TRBD2|TRBV11-1
CASSSIGTSGSSYNEQFF
TGTGCCAGCAGCTCCATTGGGACTAGCGGGAGCTCCTACAATGAGCAGTTCTTC
>TRBJ2-5|few|-|TRBV2
CASSELRGGETQYF
TGTGCCAGCAGTGAACTTCGGGGCGGAGAGACCCAGTACTTC
>TRBJ2-7|-|-|TRBV14
CASSQESPGRTSYEQYF
TGTGCCAGCAGCCAAGAGAGCCCAGGGAGGACCTCCTACGAGCAGTACTTC
>TRBJ1-1|few|-|TRBV12-3/TRBV12-4
CASSPPPRGGNTEAFF
TGTGCCAGCAGTCCGCCCCCCAGGGGCGGGAACACTGAAGCTTTCTTT
>TRBJ2-3|many|-|TRBV5-1
CASAWGAGDTDTQYF
TGCGCCAGCGCCTGGGGGGCAGGGGACACAGATACGCAGTATTTT
>TRBJ2-1|few|-|TRBV7-2
CASSKGLIYNEQFF
TGTGCCAGCAGCAAGGGACTCATATACAATGAGCAGTTCTTC
>TRBJ2-1|few|TRBD2|TRBV2
CASMRLAGGRNEQFF
TGTGCCAGCATGCGACTAGCGGGAGGCCGCAATGAGCAGTTCTTC
>TRBJ2-2|few|-|TRBV24-1
CATSARLTGELFF
TGTGCCACCAGCGCTAGGCTCACCGGGGAGCTGTTTTTT
>TRBJ1-1|many|-|TRBV20-1
CSARESRGNTEAFF
TGCAGTGCTAGAGAATCCAGGGGGAACACTGAAGCTTTCTTT
>TRBJ2-5|few|-|TRBV21-1
CASSSQKPSGGETQYF
TGTGCCAGCAGCTCCCAGAAGCCTAGCGGCGGAGAGACCCAGTACTTC
>TRBJ2-1|-|-|TRBV6-4
CASSNSSDYGGEQFF
TGTGCCAGCAGTAACTCTAGCGATTACGGGGGTGAGCAGTTCTTC
>TRBJ2-7|few|-|TRBV2
CASSDTHLSGYEQYF
TGTGCCAGCAGTGACACCCACCTCTCCGGCTACGAGCAGTACTTC
>TRBJ1-2|few|-|TRBV4-1
CASSQEGLRADGYTF
TGCGCCAGCAGCCAAGAAGGCCTCCGCGCGGATGGCTACACCTTC
>TRBJ2-1|-|TRBD2|TRBV3-1
CASSRIAGGAYNEQFF
TGTGCCAGCAGCCGAATAGCGGGGGGGGCTTACAATGAGCAGTTCTTC
>TRBJ2-5|-|TRBD1|TRBV29-1
CSVEGAGRQGLKETQYF
TGCAGCGTTGAAGGCGCGGGGCGACAGGGGCTTAAAGAGACCCAGTACTTC
>TRBJ2-1|-|TRBD2|TRBV5-1
CASSFSRTSSYNEQFF
TGCGCCAGCAGCTTCTCACGGACTAGCTCCTACAATGAGCAGTTCTTC
>TRBJ2-1|many|TRBD2|TRBV4-1
CASSQEGFRGGGHNEQFF
TGCGCCAGCAGCCAAGAGGGTTTTCGCGGGGGAGGGCACAATGAGCAGTTCTTC
>TRBJ1-1|many|-|TRBV20-1
CSARVAGAGTEAFF
TGCAGTGCTAGAGTGGCGGGAGCGGGCACTGAAGCTTTCTTT
>TRBJ2-1|few|-|TRBV3-1
CASSYLSVDEQFF
TGTGCCAGCAGCTACCTGTCTGTCGATGAGCAGTTCTTC
>TRBJ2-5|-|-|TRBV7-9
CASSPPLPGRLQETQYF
TGTGCCAGCAGCCCACCGCTCCCGGGACGGCTACAAGAGACCCAGTACTTC
>TRBJ2-2|few|TRBD2|TRBV7-8
CASSPRMLAGVAGELFF
TGTGCCAGCAGCCCCCGGATGTTAGCGGGAGTCGCCGGGGAGCTGTTTTTT
>TRBJ2-7|many|TRBD2|TRBV25-1
CASSPSPGLAGALGSYEQYF
TGTGCCAGCAGTCCATCCCCGGGACTAGCGGGAGCCCTGGGGTCCTACGAGCAGTACTTC
>TRBJ2-3|-|TRBD1|TRBV24-1
CATSDPGTGGIGDTQYF
TGTGCCACCAGTGATCCCGGGACAGGGGGCATCGGGGATACGCAGTATTTT
>TRBJ2-7|many|-|TRBV7-9
CASSLAGSAGDEQYF
TGTGCCAGCAGCTTAGCAGGGTCAGCAGGAGACGAGCAGTACTTC
>TRBJ2-5|-|TRBD2|TRBV5-1
CASQMGGIETQYF
TGCGCCAGCCAGATGGGAGGGATCGAGACCCAGTACTTC
>TRBJ2-3|few|TRBD2|TRBV12-3/TRBV12-4
CASIKTSGGATDTQYF
TGTGCCAGCATTAAGACTAGCGGGGGGGCCACGGATACGCAGTATTTT
>TRBJ2-7|-|TRBD2|TRBV7-9
CASSPPIGLAGSYEQYF
TGTGCCAGCAGCCCGCCGATCGGGCTAGCGGGATCCTACGAGCAGTACTTC